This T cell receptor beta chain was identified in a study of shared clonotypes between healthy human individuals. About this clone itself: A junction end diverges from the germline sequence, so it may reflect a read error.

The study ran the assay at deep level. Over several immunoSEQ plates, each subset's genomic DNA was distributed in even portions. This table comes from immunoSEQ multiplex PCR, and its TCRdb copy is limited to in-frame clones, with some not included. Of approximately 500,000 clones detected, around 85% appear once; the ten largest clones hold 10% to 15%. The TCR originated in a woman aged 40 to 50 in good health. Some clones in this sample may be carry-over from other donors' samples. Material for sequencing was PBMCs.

This chain's CDR3 is CASSPPTMDPYF. Here the CDR3 DNA reads TGTGCCAGCAGCCCCCCCACCATGGACCCTTATTTT. The gene calls are TRBV6-1 and TRBJ1-1; D remains ambiguous. The CDR3 contains 12 residues. Germline values: CDR1 MNHNS, CDR2 SASEGT.